One and the same sample provided the 29 T cell receptor beta chains below, sequenced in a study of blood T cell repertoires in COVID-19. Sequencing was performed with immunoSEQ multiplex PCR; in TCRdb, only in-frame clones are kept and a portion is missing. The sample lists 200,000 or so clones, 65% to 85% occurring once. Sequenced sample: peripheral blood. The receptors shown here come from a woman aged 30 to 39 with acute or convalescent COVID-19.

This clone was detected only once. The chain is built from TRBV7-2 and TRBJ1-2; 9 bases match TRBD1. The CDR3 loop spans 15 amino acids. Trimming removed 5 bases from V and 4 bases from J; junction bases left unmatched: 8. Germline V CDR1 and CDR2: SGHTA, FQGNSA. CDR3 loop: CASSITGGESYGYTF. The CDR3 region has the DNA TGTGCCAGCAGCATAACAGGGGGCGAGAGCTATGGCTACACCTTC.

DNA for the CDR3: TGCGCCAGCAGCCTCATAGCCGGGGGTGACTATGGCTACACCTTC. Its translation: CASSLIAGGDYGYTF. The chain has TRBV5-1 and TRBJ1-2; maybe TRBD1 (5 bases). Germline CDR1 and CDR2: SGHRS and YFSETQ. The V end lost 4 bases, the J end lost 3 bases, and 16 bases lay between the germline ends. The CDR3 contains 15 residues. Combining the CDR3 with reference TRBV5-1 and TRBJ1-2 gives the whole variable domain KAGVTQTPRYLIKTRGQQVTLSCSPISGHRSVSWYQQTPGQGLQFLFEYFSETQRNKGNFPGRFSGRQFSNSRSEMNVSTLELGDSALYLCASSLIAGGDYGYTFGSGTRLTVV.

The V call is TRBV7-9, the J call TRBJ1-3, with a weak D call TRBD1 (6 bases). Looked up from germline, CDR1 is SEHNR and CDR2 is FQNEAQ (reference sequence). The CDR3 length is 14 residues. V lost 4 bases, J lost 2 bases, and 9 bases lay in between. This CDR3 is CASSWAGAGNTIYF. The CDR3 DNA follows: TGTGCCAGCAGCTGGGCAGGGGCTGGAAACACCATATATTTT.

The chain employs TRBV25-1 and TRBJ2-5; 9 bases are shared with TRBD1. There are 16 residues in the CDR3. Trimming removed 2 bases from V and 1 base from J; junction bases left unmatched: 5. Per germline, CDR1 MGHDK and CDR2 SYGVNS. The DNA of the CDR3 is TGTGCCAGCAGTGAACTTCCGGGACAGGGCCAAGAGACCCAGTACTTC. This encodes CASSELPGQGQETQYF.

This chain uses TRBV27 with TRBJ2-5; D remains unclear. Looked up from germline, CDR1 is MNHEY and CDR2 is SMNVEV (reference sequence). This CDR3 spans 13 amino acids. Deletions cut 6 bases from V and 5 bases from J, with 13 bases between. The DNA for the CDR3 is TGTGCCAGCAGCACACGAGCCAGGGAGACCCAGTACTTC. Protein sequence: CASSTRARETQYF.

The chain employs TRBV15 and TRBJ1-4, with D perhaps matching TRBD1 (5 bases). V shed 2 bases and J shed 3 bases, with 13 bases lying between them. This CDR3 contains 16 residues. Germline V gene lookup returns CDR1 LNHNV and CDR2 YYDKDF (reference sequence). The DNA for the CDR3 is TGTGCCACCAGCAGACAGTACAGGCAGGCTAATGAAAAACTGTTTTTT. It codes for CATSRQYRQANEKLFF.

This rearrangement joins TRBV19 to TRBJ1-5; D gene unclear. This CDR3 is built from 12 residues. Germline-derived CDR1 and CDR2 are LNHDA and SQIVND (reference sequence). The germline V and J ends were trimmed by 1 base and 9 bases, with 7 bases remaining between them. Written as DNA, the CDR3 is TGTGCCAGTAGTATAGGCTACGGGCCCCAGCATTTT. It is translated as CASSIGYGPQHF.

The CDR3, as DNA: TGCGCCAGCAGCGGGGGACAGTACACTGAAGCTTTCTTT. This translates into CASSGGQYTEAFF. This chain joins TRBV5-1 and TRBJ1-1; the match to TRBD1 covers 7 bases. The junction had 3 bases not matched to a gene; V was cut back by 4 bases and J by 3 bases. This CDR3 has 13 residues. Germline CDR1 reads SGHRS; CDR2 reads YFSETQ. Filled out from reference TRBV5-1 and TRBJ1-1, the complete variable domain reads KAGVTQTPRYLIKTRGQQVTLSCSPISGHRSVSWYQQTPGQGLQFLFEYFSETQRNKGNFPGRFSGRQFSNSRSEMNVSTLELGDSALYLCASSGGQYTEAFFGQGTRLTVV.

This clone was detected a few times. The J gene is TRBJ2-4, the V gene TRBV2, with unresolved D. Germline V gene lookup returns CDR1 SNHLY and CDR2 FYNNEI. The CDR3 is 11 amino acids. Trimming removed 2 bases at V and 14 bases at J, with 10 bases between. CDR3: CASSETLEEYF. In DNA, the CDR3 is TGTGCCAGCAGTGAAACCCTAGAGGAGTACTTC.

The V gene is TRBV28, the J gene TRBJ2-3; 7 bases map to TRBD2. Germline values: CDR1 MDHEN, CDR2 SYDVKM. The length of the CDR3 is 14 residues. J gave up 3 bases and V 3 bases, and 3 bases lay outside the gene matches. CDR3: CASSLGGSTDTQYF. For the CDR3, the DNA is TGTGCCAGCAGTTTGGGCGGGAGTACAGATACGCAGTATTTT.

The chain joins TRBV5-1 to TRBJ2-7; 7 nucleotides agree with TRBD1. This CDR3 has 13 residues. In germline, CDR1 is SGHRS, CDR2 YFSETQ. With 3 bases clipped from V and 6 bases from J, the junction kept 6 bases outside the gene matches. CDR3 DNA sequence: TGCGCCAGCAGCTCAGTACAGGGGTTCGAGCAGTACTTC. This gives the protein CASSSVQGFEQYF.

CDR3 DNA: TGTGCCAGCAGTCCAGGGGACGAGCAGTACTTC. Its protein is CASSPGDEQYF. The chain links TRBV7-2 to TRBJ2-7; D is perhaps TRBD1 (6 bases). Trimming stripped 6 bases from V and 5 bases from J, with 8 bases between. The CDR3 runs to 11 residues. Germline V lookup: CDR1 SGHTA, CDR2 FQGNSA.

V and J are TRBV3-1 (or the pseudogene TRBV3-2) and TRBJ1-4; D is possibly TRBD1 (6 bases). V shed 3 bases and J shed 16 bases, with 12 bases lying between them. The CDR3 is 11 residues long. Germline-derived CDR1 and CDR2 are LGHDT and YNNKEL (reference sequence). CDR3 amino acids: CASSQGAGRFF. As DNA, the CDR3 is TGTGCCAGCAGCCAGGGGGCCGGTCGGTTTTTT.

This clone was recorded once. The chain couples TRBV7-8 to TRBJ2-2, with 8 nucleotides matching TRBD2. Trimming took 5 bases from V and 7 from J; bases not matched to a gene: 6. The V gene's germline CDR1 is SGHVS and CDR2 FQNEAQ. This CDR3 region has 14 residues. This chain's CDR3 is CASSTTSVGGELFF. The CDR3 DNA follows: TGTGCCAGCAGCACGACTAGCGTCGGCGGGGAGCTGTTTTTT.

The rearrangement links TRBV6-5 to TRBJ1-2; D is uncertain. V was cut by 7 bases and J by 5 bases, with 14 bases left in between. CDR1 and CDR2 (germline): MNHEY, SVGAGI. The CDR3 is 13 amino acids. CDR3 loop: CASNLRVTYGYTF. In DNA form, the CDR3 reads TGTGCCAGCAACTTGAGGGTTACATATGGCTACACCTTC.

V and J are TRBV4-3 and TRBJ2-1, with 9 bases aligning to TRBD2. CDR3 length equals 14 residues. Germline-derived CDR1 and CDR2 are LGHNA and YSLEER. V lost 3 bases, J lost 9 bases, and 6 bases stayed unmatched. The CDR3 spells CASSQGRGGLEQFF. DNA for the CDR3: TGCGCCAGCAGCCAGGGGCGGGGGGGACTTGAGCAGTTCTTC.

This clone was recorded a few times. The rearrangement uses TRBV9 and TRBJ1-2; D is uncertain. Germline values: CDR1 SGDLS, CDR2 YYNGEE. The length of the CDR3 is 11 residues. V dropped 4 bases and J dropped 2 bases, with 3 bases sitting between them. CDR3 DNA sequence: TGTGCCAGCAGCCAAAACTATGGCTACACCTTC. Encoded protein: CASSQNYGYTF.

This clone was found a few times. The CDR3 sequence is CASSLASPGSYEQYF. For the CDR3, the DNA is TGTGCCAGCAGCTTAGCGAGTCCAGGGTCCTACGAGCAGTACTTC. The chain employs TRBV7-8 and TRBJ2-7, with a weak D call TRBD1 (5 bases). This CDR3 has 15 amino acids. V was pared by 0 bases and J by 1 base, with 10 bases between. Germline-derived CDR1 and CDR2 are SGHVS and FQNEAQ.

The gene calls are TRBV7-2 and TRBJ2-1, with 9 positions matching TRBD2. The CDR3 length is 18 residues. The germline V gene encodes CDR1 SGHTA and CDR2 FQGNSA. V lost 5 bases, J lost 4 bases, and 15 bases stayed unmatched. CDR3 loop: CASSQSWVAGAGYNEQFF. Here the CDR3 DNA reads TGTGCCAGCAGCCAAAGCTGGGTAGCGGGAGCGGGATACAATGAGCAGTTCTTC.

J is TRBJ1-2 and V is TRBV30; 11 bases are shared with TRBD1. The V and J ends lost 3 bases and 6 bases, in that order; junction bases with no gene match: 6. The CDR3 contains 14 residues. Per germline, CDR1 GTSNPN and CDR2 SVGIG (reference sequence). This CDR3 is CAWSGDRGRNGYTF. CDR3 nucleotide sequence: TGTGCCTGGAGCGGGGACAGGGGGAGGAATGGCTACACCTTC. The full variable domain, completed using reference TRBV30 and TRBJ1-2, is SQTIHQWPATLVQPVGSPLSLECTVEGTSNPNLYWYRQAAGRGLQLLFYSVGIGQISSEVPQNLSASRPQDRQFILSSKKLLLSDSGFYLCAWSGDRGRNGYTFGSGTRLTVV.

This clone was detected only a few times. Here the CDR3 reads CASSKQGRGQPQHF. In nucleotides, the CDR3 is TGTGCCAGCAGCAAACAGGGTCGGGGTCAGCCCCAGCATTTT. The genes are TRBV6-5 and TRBJ1-5; TRBD1 might be the D (6 bases). V was trimmed by 6 bases and J by 6 bases, leaving 15 bases between them. This CDR3 spans 14 amino acids. Germline values: CDR1 MNHEY, CDR2 SVGAGI.

This rearrangement joins TRBV19 to TRBJ2-7, with TRBD1 matching 8 bases. Trimming removed 5 bases from V and 2 bases from J; junction bases left unmatched: 11. The V gene's germline CDR1 is LNHDA and CDR2 SQIVND (reference sequence). The CDR3 covers 16 residues. The CDR3 reads CASSYLPGQATYEQYF. The CDR3 region has the DNA TGTGCCAGTAGTTATCTCCCGGGACAGGCAACCTACGAGCAGTACTTC.

V gene TRBV24-1 combines with J gene TRBJ1-2; TRBD1 agrees at 7 bases. Germline CDR1 reads KGHDR; CDR2 reads SFDVKD. The CDR3 spans 13 residues. V lost 3 bases to trimming and J lost 4 bases; unmatched junction nucleotides: 1. CDR3 residues: CATSDRDSYGYTF. The CDR3 DNA sequence: TGTGCCACCAGTGATCGGGACAGCTATGGCTACACCTTC.

The sample holds a few counts of this clone. V usage is TRBV18 and J usage is TRBJ1-3; TRBD1 is a possible D gene (5 bases). Germline-derived CDR1 and CDR2 are KGHSH and LQKENI. There are 15 residues in the CDR3. The ends were cut back, 1 base at V and 0 bases at J, with 7 bases in the middle. The chain's CDR3 is CASSPQGISGNTIYF. DNA of the CDR3: TGTGCCAGCTCACCACAGGGGATCTCTGGAAACACCATATATTTT.

V is TRBV19 and J is TRBJ1-4; TRBD1 might be the D (5 bases). The length of the CDR3 is 13 residues. V lost 8 bases and J lost 7, with 14 bases in between. Germline values: CDR1 LNHDA, CDR2 SQIVND (reference sequence). The CDR3, as DNA: TGTGCCAGTGGTCAGGGAGGAGGTGAAAAACTGTTTTTT. It translates to CASGQGGGEKLFF.

This chain links TRBV28 with TRBJ2-7, with a weak D call TRBD2 (7 bases). The V gene lost 8 bases and the J gene lost 5 bases, with 19 bases spanning the gap. Per germline, CDR1 MDHEN and CDR2 SYDVKM. The CDR3 contains 14 residues. The CDR3: CASRGGPRGDEQYF. The DNA for the CDR3 is TGTGCCAGCCGCGGGGGCCCTAGGGGAGACGAGCAGTACTTC.

This clone was observed a few times. CDR3 nucleotide sequence: TGCGCCAGCAGCTTATCCCACAGGGTTTCCAATGAGCAGTTCTTC. It yields the protein CASSLSHRVSNEQFF. V gene TRBV5-1 combines with J gene TRBJ2-1; D perhaps matches TRBD1 (6 bases). Germline V gene sequence: CDR1 SGHRS, CDR2 YFSETQ. CDR3 length: 15 residues. V lost 2 bases, J lost 6 bases, and 15 bases lay in between.

CDR3 coding DNA: TGTGCCAGCAGTAGGGACAGGAGCTACAATCAGCCCCAGCATTTT. Translating gives CASSRDRSYNQPQHF. V is TRBV27 and J is TRBJ1-5; 8 bases are shared with TRBD1. The CDR3 covers 15 residues. The V gene end was trimmed by 5 bases and the J gene end by 3 bases; junction bases not matched to a gene: 6. Germline CDR1 is MNHEY and CDR2 is SMNVEV (reference sequence).

The CDR3 nucleotides read TGTGCCAGCAGCTTAATGATGTCGACACAGTATTTT. It encodes CASSLMMSTQYF. The gene calls are TRBV7-2 and TRBJ2-3; D unresolved. Germline V gene lookup returns CDR1 SGHTA and CDR2 FQGNSA. Deletions cut 2 bases from V and 12 bases from J, with 12 bases between. CDR3 length equals 12 residues. Complete variable domain (other parts from reference TRBV7-2 and TRBJ2-3): GAGVSQSPSNKVTEKGKDVELRCDPISGHTALYWYRQSLGQGLEFLIYFQGNSAPDKSGLPSDRFSAERTGGSVSTLTIQRTQQEDSAVYLCASSLMMSTQYFGPGTRLTVL.